These T cell receptor beta chains were read from a single sample in a study of beta chain features in type 1 diabetes. Using immunoSEQ multiplex PCR, the repertoire was profiled, and TCRdb retains in-frame clones only, with some absent. The profile shows approximately 730,000 clones, around 15% of them singletons. The source material was naive CD4+ T cells from blood. These receptor sequences come from a man between 18 and 29 years old with type 1 diabetes. Each CDR3 is given with its conserved first and last residue. Each record gives: clone size, V gene, D gene, CDR3 length, J gene, CDR3 DNA, CDR3 protein. D genes are given only for firm matches. Only some rows state a clone size, as once, few, many or a class for expanded clones.

clone_size: few; v_call: TRBV28; d_call: TRBD2; cdr3_length: 13; j_call: TRBJ2-7; cdr3_nt: TGTGCCAGCAGTTCCGGGGGGAAGTACGAGCAGTACTTC; cdr3_aa: CASSSGGKYEQYF
clone_size: NA; v_call: TRBV5-1; d_call: NA; cdr3_length: 13; j_call: TRBJ2-5; cdr3_nt: TGCGCCAGCAGCCCCCCGGTGAGGGAGACCCAGTACTTC; cdr3_aa: CASSPPVRETQYF
clone_size: few; v_call: TRBV6-5; d_call: TRBD2; cdr3_length: 15; j_call: TRBJ2-1; cdr3_nt: TGTGCCAGCAGTTACGATCTTAGCGGGGGCCATGAGCAGTTCTTC; cdr3_aa: CASSYDLSGGHEQFF
clone_size: NA; v_call: TRBV30; d_call: NA; cdr3_length: 11; j_call: TRBJ1-4; cdr3_nt: TGTGCCGGTGGCAGAGGGGAAAAACTGTTTTTT; cdr3_aa: CAGGRGEKLFF
clone_size: few; v_call: TRBV5-4; d_call: NA; cdr3_length: 13; j_call: TRBJ2-5; cdr3_nt: TGTGCCAGCAGCGGGGACCAGCAGGAGACCCAGTACTTC; cdr3_aa: CASSGDQQETQYF
clone_size: NA; v_call: TRBV6-1; d_call: TRBD1; cdr3_length: 14; j_call: TRBJ1-6; cdr3_nt: TGTGCCAGTGGCGGGGACAGGGATAATTCACCCCTCCACTTT; cdr3_aa: CASGGDRDNSPLHF
clone_size: few; v_call: TRBV30; d_call: NA; cdr3_length: 14; j_call: TRBJ2-2; cdr3_nt: TGTGCCTGGAGCTACACCGAGGGGACCGGGGAGCTGTTTTTT; cdr3_aa: CAWSYTEGTGELFF
clone_size: NA; v_call: TRBV4-1; d_call: NA; cdr3_length: 13; j_call: TRBJ2-5; cdr3_nt: TGCGCCAGCAGCCCCAGGATAGCGGAGACCCAGTACTTC; cdr3_aa: CASSPRIAETQYF
clone_size: NA; v_call: TRBV5-4; d_call: TRBD2; cdr3_length: 15; j_call: TRBJ2-1; cdr3_nt: TGTGCCAGCAGCTCGCGGACTAGCGGTATCGATGAGCAGTTCTTC; cdr3_aa: CASSSRTSGIDEQFF
clone_size: few; v_call: TRBV27; d_call: TRBD1; cdr3_length: 17; j_call: TRBJ2-6; cdr3_nt: TGTGCCAGCACCGGTGGCAGGGGGCGGTCTGGGGCCAACGTCCTGACTTTC; cdr3_aa: CASTGGRGRSGANVLTF